The present TCR beta chain was sequenced within a study of CD8 T cells in Susac syndrome. Study information: When blood was drawn, the patients with Susac syndrome were therapy-naive, on corticosteroids, or on intravenous immunoglobulin alone.

Random-hexamer reverse transcription was applied to roughly 0.45 to 1 ug RNA. By means of immunoSEQ multiplex PCR, TCR beta CDR3 spanning 54 Vbeta and 13 Jbeta underwent amplification. Using its own MiXCR run on the immunoSEQ multiplex PCR reads, TCRdb lists one record per CDR3 protein. This sample carries some 190,000 distinct CDR3 sequences, 94% of them seen once, and the ten largest clones take 0.15% to 0.2%. Under recently defined diagnostic criteria, the patients with Susac syndrome qualified as having definite or probable disease. The CDR3 consists of 14 residues. The V segment lost 5 bases and the J segment 6 bases; nucleotides outside the gene matches: 5. Germline lookup yields CDR1 LNHDA and CDR2 SQIVND (reference sequence). This clonotype was seen only once. Its antigen remains unidentified. The study's findings and limits: An acknowledgment was made by the study that its TCR sequencing and HLA analysis involved relatively few individuals.

Sequencing input: CD4+ T cells from PBMCs. This TCR came from a human donor with Susac syndrome. The rearrangement links TRBV19 to TRBJ2-3, with 10 bases lining up with TRBD2. CDR3 loop: CASSRASGGDTQYF. The CDR3 DNA is TGTGCCAGTAGTCGGGCTAGCGGGGGTGATACGCAGTATTTT.